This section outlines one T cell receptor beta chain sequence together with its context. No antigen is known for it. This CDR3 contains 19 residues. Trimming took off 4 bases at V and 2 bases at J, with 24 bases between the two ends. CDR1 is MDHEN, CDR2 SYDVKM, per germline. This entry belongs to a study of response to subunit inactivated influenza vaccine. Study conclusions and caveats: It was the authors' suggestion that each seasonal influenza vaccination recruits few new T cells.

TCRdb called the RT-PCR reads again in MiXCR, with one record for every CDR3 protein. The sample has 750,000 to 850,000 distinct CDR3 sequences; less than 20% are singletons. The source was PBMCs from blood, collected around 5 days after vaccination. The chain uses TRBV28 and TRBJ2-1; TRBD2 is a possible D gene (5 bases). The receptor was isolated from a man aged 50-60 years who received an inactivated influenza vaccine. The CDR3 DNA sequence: TGTGCCAGCAGTTACACGCAGAGGCGGATAGCGTTAGCCTACAATGAGCAGTTCTTC. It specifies CASSYTQRRIALAYNEQFF.